The 17 T cell receptor beta chains in this list originate from one sample, sequenced in a study of metastatic and nonmetastatic thyroid tumors. TCRdb reassembled clones from the PCR reads with MiXCR. The sample lists 60,000 or so clones; more than 25% were seen once. No treatment of any kind had been given to any patient before thyroid surgery. The sample comprised blood. These receptor sequences come from a female donor with papillary thyroid cancer or a benign thyroid nodule (not recorded which). Some clones in this sample may be carry-over from other donors' samples.

The chain recombines TRBV6-1 with TRBJ1-5; D may be TRBD1 (6 bases). Per germline, CDR1 MNHNS and CDR2 SASEGT. The CDR3 is 14 residues long. V gave up 10 bases and J gave up 0 bases, with 13 bases separating them. The CDR3 nucleotides read TGTGCCATACGGGGGGCTCTTAGCAATCAGCCCCAGCATTTT. This sequence encodes CAIRGALSNQPQHF.

Only a few counts were recorded for this clone. The CDR3 sequence is CASSLEGTRYEQYF. As DNA, the CDR3 is TGTGCCAGCAGCTTAGAAGGAACGAGGTACGAGCAGTACTTC. The chain links TRBV11-2 to TRBJ2-7; no definite D call. The germline gives CDR1 SGHAT, CDR2 FQNNGV. This CDR3 is 14 amino acids long. V lost 0 bases, J lost 4 bases, and 10 bases lay in between. The whole variable domain, filled in from reference TRBV11-2 and TRBJ2-7, reads EAGVAQSPRYKIIEKRQSVAFWCNPISGHATLYWYQQILGQGPKLLIQFQNNGVVDDSQLPKDRFSAERLKGVDSTLKIQPAKLEDSAVYLCASSLEGTRYEQYFGPGTRLTVT.

The chain is built from TRBV6-4 and TRBJ1-2, with 8 bases identical to TRBD1. V dropped 3 bases and J dropped 11; count of bases not matched to a gene: 8. CDR1 is MRHNA, CDR2 SNTAGT, per germline. This CDR3 is built from 13 residues. CDR3 bases: TGTGCCAGCAGTGAGTTCAGGGGGCTTGGGTACACCTTC. Its protein is CASSEFRGLGYTF.

V and J are TRBV19 and TRBJ1-6; D remains ambiguous. Germline CDR1 LNHDA, CDR2 SQIVND (reference sequence). The CDR3 contains 12 residues. V shed 6 bases and J shed 6 bases, with 6 bases lying between them. CDR3 loop: CASRSINSPLHF. As DNA, the CDR3 is TGTGCCAGTAGGAGTATTAATTCACCCCTCCACTTT.

This clone has a count of ten or more. V usage is TRBV7-2 and J usage is TRBJ1-5; 8 nucleotides align to TRBD1. The CDR3 length is 15 residues. J lost 7 bases, V lost 6 bases, and 11 bases had no gene match. The germline gives CDR1 SGHTA, CDR2 FQGNSA. CDR3 sequence reads: CASSPTGGLAQPQHF. In DNA form, the CDR3 reads TGTGCCAGCAGTCCTACAGGGGGACTCGCCCAGCCCCAGCATTTT.

V and J are TRBV10-3 and TRBJ2-1; 11 bases match TRBD2. Germline V gene lookup returns CDR1 ENHRY and CDR2 SYGVKD. This CDR3 has 15 residues. Trimming cost V 5 bases and J 7 bases; bases outside gene matches: 7. CDR3 in DNA: TGTGCCATCAGTACACTAGCGGGAGCGGGAAATGAGCAGTTCTTC. Residues: CAISTLAGAGNEQFF.

This clone was seen repeatedly, ten times or more. CDR3 coding DNA: TGTGCCAGCAGTTTAGCGTTCGGCAGGACCACTGAAGCTTTCTTT. Translation gives CASSLAFGRTTEAFF. The rearrangement uses TRBV12-3 or TRBV12-4 and TRBJ1-1; D gene ambiguous. The CDR3 is 15 residues long. Trimming took off 0 bases at V and 4 bases at J, with 12 bases between the two ends.

V and J are TRBV2 and TRBJ1-3, with D hard to call. The V end lost 2 bases, the J end lost 4 bases, and 15 bases lay between the germline ends. This CDR3 contains 16 residues. Germline CDR1 is SNHLY and CDR2 is FYNNEI. The CDR3 sequence: CASSESGSGLGNTIYF. DNA of the CDR3: TGTGCCAGCAGTGAATCTGGCAGCGGCCTCGGAAACACCATATATTTT.

By sample fraction, this clone is medium-sized (0.01 to 0.1%). The rearrangement joins TRBV7-2 to TRBJ2-7, with a possible D match to TRBD1 (6 bases). The CDR3 has 13 residues. Germline CDR1 SGHTA, CDR2 FQGNSA. The V end lost 1 base, the J end lost 6 bases, and 10 bases lay between the germline ends. DNA of the CDR3: TGTGCCAGCAGCTTAGGCAGGGACACCGAGCAGTACTTC. Residues: CASSLGRDTEQYF. The complete variable domain, with remaining parts taken from reference TRBV7-2 and TRBJ2-7, reads GAGVSQSPSNKVTEKGKDVELRCDPISGHTALYWYRQSLGQGLEFLIYFQGNSAPDKSGLPSDRFSAERTGGSVSTLTIQRTQQEDSAVYLCASSLGRDTEQYFGPGTRLTVT.

The rearrangement joins TRBV30 to TRBJ2-1; 8 nucleotides line up with TRBD2. Germline values: CDR1 GTSNPN, CDR2 SVGIG (reference sequence). The CDR3 totals 14 residues. V dropped 8 bases and J dropped 9; count of bases not matched to a gene: 15. The CDR3 is CAAGLVGVGGEQFF. The CDR3 DNA reads TGTGCCGCGGGACTAGTGGGAGTCGGGGGTGAGCAGTTCTTC. The variable domain in full, with the rest retrieved from reference TRBV30 and TRBJ2-1, is SQTIHQWPATLVQPVGSPLSLECTVEGTSNPNLYWYRQAAGRGLQLLFYSVGIGQISSEVPQNLSASRPQDRQFILSSKKLLLSDSGFYLCAAGLVGVGGEQFFGPGTRLTVL.

This clone has ten or more counts. V gene TRBV10-3 combines with J gene TRBJ1-2; weak D call: TRBD1 (5 bases). Germline CDR1 and CDR2: ENHRY and SYGVKD. V lost 4 bases and J 9 bases, leaving 12 bases between the germline ends. The CDR3 length is 12 residues. As DNA, the CDR3 is TGTGCCATCAGTGGGGATGGGACCCGCTACACCTTC. Its translation is CAISGDGTRYTF.

This clone was detected a few times. The genes are TRBV6-1 and TRBJ1-1; TRBD1 might be the D (5 bases). Germline lookup yields CDR1 MNHNS and CDR2 SASEGT. Trimming shortened V by 8 bases and J by 1 base, and 14 bases separated the two germline ends. The CDR3 length is 14 residues. CDR3 DNA sequence: TGTGCCAGCCGAGACCGGGGGGAGAACACTGAAGCTTTCTTT. Translated: CASRDRGENTEAFF.

V is TRBV18 and J is TRBJ1-1; unclear D gene. The germline V gene encodes CDR1 KGHSH and CDR2 LQKENI. The CDR3 covers 14 residues. Trimming removed 3 bases from V and 2 bases from J, with 10 bases in between. The CDR3 DNA is TGTGCCAGCTCACCGGACCCGAGCAACACTGAAGCTTTCTTT. Residues: CASSPDPSNTEAFF.

The rearrangement links TRBV7-2 to TRBJ2-7; the D gene is possibly TRBD1 (6 bases). CDR3 size: 14 residues. With 8 bases removed from V and 1 base from J, the gap between germline ends came to 15 bases. CDR1 SGHTA and CDR2 FQGNSA come from the germline V gene. CDR3 region: CASSQDRPSYEQYF. In nucleotides, the CDR3 is TGTGCCAGCTCCCAGGACAGACCATCCTACGAGCAGTACTTC.

The rearrangement uses TRBV11-2 and TRBJ1-2; D is unclear. The CDR3 is 14 amino acids. Trimming pared 2 bases from V and 1 base from J, leaving 8 bases between. Germline-derived CDR1 and CDR2 are SGHAT and FQNNGV. CDR3 nucleotide sequence: TGTGCCAGCAGCTTAACAGATGTTAACTATGGCTACACCTTC. Amino acid sequence: CASSLTDVNYGYTF.

This clone was observed at least ten times. The CDR3 is CASSLGDGGGTGELFF. The CDR3 DNA reads TGCGCCAGCAGCTTGGGGGACGGAGGTGGCACCGGGGAGCTGTTTTTT. This chain connects TRBV5-1 to TRBJ2-2; D may match TRBD1 or TRBD2 (5 bases each). The CDR3 covers 16 residues. V lost 0 bases and J lost 4, with 13 bases in between. Per the germline V gene, CDR1 is SGHRS and CDR2 is YFSETQ.

As to this clone: Mismatch with germline at one junction end may stem from a read error. The chain joins TRBV30 to TRBJ2-5, with D perhaps TRBD1 (5 bases). Looked up from germline, CDR1 is GTSNPN and CDR2 is SVGIG (reference sequence). CDR3 length: 14 amino acids. The CDR3 is CAWSVSQGAETPYF. DNA of the CDR3: TGTGCCTGGAGTGTCTCCCAGGGCGCGGAGACCCCGTACTTC. Full variable domain (missing parts from reference TRBV30 and TRBJ2-5): SQTIHQWPATLVQPVGSPLSLECTVEGTSNPNLYWYRQAAGRGLQLLFYSVGIGQISSEVPQNLSASRPQDRQFILSSKKLLLSDSGFYLCAWSVSQGAETPYFGPGTRLLVL.